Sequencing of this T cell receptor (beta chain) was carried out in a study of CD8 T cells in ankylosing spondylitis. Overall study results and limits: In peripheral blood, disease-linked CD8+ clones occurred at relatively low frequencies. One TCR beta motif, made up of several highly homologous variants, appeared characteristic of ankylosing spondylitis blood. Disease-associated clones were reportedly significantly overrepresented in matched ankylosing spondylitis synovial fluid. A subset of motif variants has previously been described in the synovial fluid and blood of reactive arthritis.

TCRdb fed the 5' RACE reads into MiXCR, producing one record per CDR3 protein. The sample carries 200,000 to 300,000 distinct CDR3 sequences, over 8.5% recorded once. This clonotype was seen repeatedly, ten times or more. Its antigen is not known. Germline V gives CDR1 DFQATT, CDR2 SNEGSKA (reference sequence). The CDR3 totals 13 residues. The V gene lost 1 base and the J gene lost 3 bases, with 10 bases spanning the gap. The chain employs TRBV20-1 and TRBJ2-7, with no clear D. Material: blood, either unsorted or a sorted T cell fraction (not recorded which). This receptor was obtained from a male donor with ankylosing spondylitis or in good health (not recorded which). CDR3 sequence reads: CSARGQRYYEQYF. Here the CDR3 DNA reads TGCAGTGCTAGAGGTCAGCGATACTACGAGCAGTACTTC.